Listed below are T cell receptor beta chains from one sample, sequenced in a study of T cells in Graves' hyperthyroidism and ophthalmopathy. TCRdb reprocessed the multiplex PCR reads with MiXCR, giving one entry per CDR3 protein. The table lists 250,000 to 300,000 distinct CDR3 sequences, roughly 19% of them singletons. The sequenced material came from blood. These receptors all come from a man aged 50 to 60 with Graves' ophthalmopathy. Both conserved end residues are part of each CDR3. The order of the fields is D gene, clone size, V gene, J gene, CDR3 protein, CDR3 DNA. The D gene is left open where the match is weak. Not every row has a clone size; where given, it reads once, few, many or a size class.

d_call: -
clone_size: -
v_call: TRBV5-1
j_call: TRBJ1-6
cdr3_aa: CASSLDEGPSPLHF
cdr3_nt: TGCGCCAGCAGCTTGGATGAGGGCCCTTCACCCCTCCACTTT

d_call: -
clone_size: few
v_call: TRBV20-1
j_call: TRBJ2-6
cdr3_aa: CSARARDSGANVLTF
cdr3_nt: TGCAGTGCTAGAGCACGAGACTCTGGGGCCAACGTCCTGACTTTC

d_call: TRBD1
clone_size: few
v_call: TRBV6-2/TRBV6-3
j_call: TRBJ1-1
cdr3_aa: CASSSPGRGKNTEAFF
cdr3_nt: TGTGCCAGCAGTTCCCCGGGCAGGGGGAAAAACACTGAAGCTTTCTTT

d_call: -
clone_size: many
v_call: TRBV20-1
j_call: TRBJ2-1
cdr3_aa: CSARTSGRDFNNEQFF
cdr3_nt: TGCAGTGCTAGAACCTCCGGGCGGGACTTTAACAATGAGCAGTTCTTC

d_call: -
clone_size: few
v_call: TRBV11-2
j_call: TRBJ1-5
cdr3_aa: CASSLGQVSGRYNQPQHF
cdr3_nt: TGTGCCAGCAGCTTAGGACAGGTTTCGGGTCGATACAATCAGCCCCAGCATTTT

d_call: TRBD1
clone_size: few
v_call: TRBV28
j_call: TRBJ1-1
cdr3_aa: CASSPDRGLRKTEAFF
cdr3_nt: TGTGCCAGCAGTCCTGACAGGGGACTTCGAAAGACTGAAGCTTTCTTT

d_call: TRBD2
clone_size: -
v_call: TRBV10-2
j_call: TRBJ2-3
cdr3_aa: CASIPGGYADTQYF
cdr3_nt: TGCGCCAGCATACCGGGAGGCTACGCAGATACGCAGTATTTT

d_call: -
clone_size: few
v_call: TRBV4-1
j_call: TRBJ1-5
cdr3_aa: CASSQGLGSGQPQHF
cdr3_nt: TGCGCCAGCAGCCAAGGTCTGGGAAGTGGTCAGCCCCAGCATTTT

d_call: -
clone_size: -
v_call: TRBV10-1
j_call: TRBJ2-2
cdr3_aa: CASSEGTGELFF
cdr3_nt: TGCGCCAGCAGCGAAGGAACCGGGGAGCTGTTTTTT

d_call: -
clone_size: few
v_call: TRBV5-1
j_call: TRBJ2-7
cdr3_aa: CASSLRDSWGTPYEQYF
cdr3_nt: TGCGCCAGCAGCCTAAGGGATTCGTGGGGGACCCCCTACGAGCAGTACTTC

d_call: -
clone_size: few
v_call: TRBV6-5
j_call: TRBJ2-7
cdr3_aa: CASSYFAGTTYEQYF
cdr3_nt: TGTGCCAGCAGTTACTTCGCCGGGACGACCTACGAGCAGTACTTC

d_call: TRBD1
clone_size: -
v_call: TRBV18
j_call: TRBJ1-5
cdr3_aa: CASSEGAGGNQPQHF
cdr3_nt: TGTGCCAGCTCCGAGGGGGCAGGGGGCAATCAGCCCCAGCATTTT

d_call: -
clone_size: few
v_call: TRBV9
j_call: TRBJ1-3
cdr3_aa: CASSVTPEGAGNTIYF
cdr3_nt: TGTGCCAGCAGCGTGACCCCGGAAGGGGCCGGAAACACCATATATTTT

d_call: TRBD1
clone_size: few
v_call: TRBV20-1
j_call: TRBJ2-5
cdr3_aa: CSASPTGGLETQYF
cdr3_nt: TGCAGTGCCTCTCCAACAGGGGGTTTAGAGACCCAGTACTTC

d_call: -
clone_size: -
v_call: TRBV7-6
j_call: TRBJ1-1
cdr3_aa: CASSLPGDTEAFF
cdr3_nt: TGTGCCAGCAGCCTCCCTGGGGACACTGAAGCTTTCTTT

d_call: TRBD1
clone_size: -
v_call: TRBV12-3/TRBV12-4
j_call: TRBJ2-7
cdr3_aa: CASSFRDRGPYEQYF
cdr3_nt: TGTGCCAGCAGTTTCCGGGACAGGGGGCCCTACGAGCAGTACTTC

d_call: -
clone_size: -
v_call: TRBV28
j_call: TRBJ2-7
cdr3_aa: CASSFDRRNYEQYF
cdr3_nt: TGTGCCAGCAGTTTCGACAGGCGGAACTACGAGCAGTACTTC

d_call: -
clone_size: -
v_call: TRBV27
j_call: TRBJ2-1
cdr3_aa: CASTRGGGLYNEQFF
cdr3_nt: TGTGCCAGCACCAGGGGAGGGGGCCTATACAATGAGCAGTTCTTC

d_call: TRBD2
clone_size: few
v_call: TRBV12-3/TRBV12-4
j_call: TRBJ2-7
cdr3_aa: CASSLVAGGIYEQYF
cdr3_nt: TGTGCCAGCAGCCTTGTGGCGGGAGGAATCTACGAGCAGTACTTC

d_call: -
clone_size: -
v_call: TRBV5-8
j_call: TRBJ2-1
cdr3_aa: CASRSAGPRNEQFF
cdr3_nt: TGTGCCAGCCGATCGGCGGGCCCCCGGAATGAGCAGTTCTTC

d_call: TRBD2
clone_size: -
v_call: TRBV11-2
j_call: TRBJ2-1
cdr3_aa: CASSRAGGIGEQFF
cdr3_nt: TGTGCCAGCAGCCGCGCGGGGGGGATCGGTGAGCAGTTCTTC

d_call: TRBD1
clone_size: many
v_call: TRBV28
j_call: TRBJ1-2
cdr3_aa: CASSAYRDRTSSGYTF
cdr3_nt: TGTGCCAGCAGTGCCTATCGGGACAGAACCTCAAGTGGCTACACCTTC

d_call: -
clone_size: many
v_call: TRBV9
j_call: TRBJ2-7
cdr3_aa: CASSVGDEQYF
cdr3_nt: TGTGCCAGCAGCGTAGGCGACGAGCAGTACTTC

d_call: -
clone_size: many
v_call: TRBV28
j_call: TRBJ1-1
cdr3_aa: CASSPRTATNTEAFF
cdr3_nt: TGTGCCAGCAGTCCTCGGACAGCCACGAACACTGAAGCTTTCTTT

d_call: -
clone_size: many
v_call: TRBV20-1
j_call: TRBJ1-1
cdr3_aa: CSAGKGINTEAFF
cdr3_nt: TGCAGTGCTGGGAAGGGTATTAACACTGAAGCTTTCTTT

d_call: -
clone_size: -
v_call: TRBV10-3
j_call: TRBJ1-5
cdr3_aa: CAISGRSRHQPQHF
cdr3_nt: TGTGCCATCAGTGGGAGGTCCCGGCATCAGCCCCAGCATTTT

d_call: -
clone_size: many
v_call: TRBV20-1
j_call: TRBJ1-6
cdr3_aa: CSAVDGLSSYNSPLHF
cdr3_nt: TGCAGTGCCGTGGACGGCCTGAGCTCCTATAATTCACCCCTCCACTTT

d_call: TRBD1
clone_size: many
v_call: TRBV7-6
j_call: TRBJ2-1
cdr3_aa: CASSPRTGGINEQFF
cdr3_nt: TGTGCCAGCAGCCCTCGGACAGGGGGCATCAATGAGCAGTTCTTC

d_call: -
clone_size: many
v_call: TRBV2
j_call: TRBJ2-4
cdr3_aa: CASSEGGLRGKNIQYF
cdr3_nt: TGTGCCAGCAGTGAGGGGGGACTCCGTGGCAAAAACATTCAGTACTTC

d_call: TRBD2
clone_size: -
v_call: TRBV6-1
j_call: TRBJ2-1
cdr3_aa: CASSPGLAYNEQSF
cdr3_nt: TGTGCCAGCAGCCCTGGACTAGCCTACAATGAGCAGTCCTTC

d_call: TRBD1
clone_size: many
v_call: TRBV11-1
j_call: TRBJ2-1
cdr3_aa: CASSAGQGVISENEQFF
cdr3_nt: TGTGCCAGCAGCGCCGGACAGGGGGTGATTAGTGAAAATGAGCAGTTCTTC

d_call: -
clone_size: many
v_call: TRBV28
j_call: TRBJ2-7
cdr3_aa: CASTNGFYEQYF
cdr3_nt: TGTGCCAGCACTAACGGTTTCTACGAGCAGTACTTC

d_call: TRBD1
clone_size: many
v_call: TRBV11-2
j_call: TRBJ1-1
cdr3_aa: CASKSRGQSVTEAFF
cdr3_nt: TGTGCCAGCAAGTCCAGGGGGCAGTCGGTCACTGAAGCTTTCTTT

d_call: TRBD1
clone_size: -
v_call: TRBV4-1
j_call: TRBJ2-7
cdr3_aa: CASSQDEDRDYEQYF
cdr3_nt: TGCGCCAGCAGCCAAGATGAGGACAGGGACTACGAGCAGTACTTC

d_call: -
clone_size: -
v_call: TRBV7-2
j_call: TRBJ2-1
cdr3_aa: CASSPTRLAVNEQFF
cdr3_nt: TGTGCCAGCAGCCCGACTAGATTGGCGGTCAATGAGCAGTTCTTC

d_call: -
clone_size: many
v_call: TRBV7-6
j_call: TRBJ2-1
cdr3_aa: CASSLRLYNEQFF
cdr3_nt: TGTGCCAGCAGCTTAAGGCTATACAATGAGCAGTTCTTC

d_call: -
clone_size: -
v_call: TRBV9
j_call: TRBJ1-6
cdr3_aa: CASSETGTYNSPLHF
cdr3_nt: TGTGCCAGCAGCGAGACGGGAACCTATAATTCACCCCTCCACTTT

d_call: TRBD2
clone_size: few
v_call: TRBV29-1
j_call: TRBJ2-3
cdr3_aa: CSVDGSGRTDTQYF
cdr3_nt: TGCAGCGTTGACGGTAGCGGGAGGACAGATACGCAGTATTTT

d_call: TRBD2
clone_size: many
v_call: TRBV15
j_call: TRBJ2-1
cdr3_aa: CATRAGVGSEQFF
cdr3_nt: TGTGCCACCAGAGCGGGAGTGGGTAGTGAGCAGTTCTTC

d_call: TRBD2
clone_size: many
v_call: TRBV7-8
j_call: TRBJ2-7
cdr3_aa: CASSPPSGRLNEQYF
cdr3_nt: TGTGCCAGCAGCCCTCCTAGCGGGAGACTGAACGAGCAGTACTTC

d_call: TRBD2
clone_size: -
v_call: TRBV28
j_call: TRBJ2-1
cdr3_aa: CASSPGTSGRGVNEQFF
cdr3_nt: TGTGCCAGCAGTCCCGGGACTAGCGGGAGAGGGGTCAATGAGCAGTTCTTC

d_call: TRBD1
clone_size: -
v_call: TRBV12-3/TRBV12-4
j_call: TRBJ1-4
cdr3_aa: CASSIQGKNEKLFF
cdr3_nt: TGTGCCAGCAGTATACAGGGGAAGAATGAAAAACTGTTTTTT

d_call: -
clone_size: once
v_call: TRBV6-1
j_call: TRBJ1-4
cdr3_aa: CASSRGPFEKLFF
cdr3_nt: TGTGCCAGCAGCCGTGGCCCGTTTGAAAAACTGTTTTTT

d_call: -
clone_size: many
v_call: TRBV7-2
j_call: TRBJ2-1
cdr3_aa: CASSFRVGVVNEQFF
cdr3_nt: TGTGCCAGCAGCTTTCGGGTGGGAGTGGTCAATGAGCAGTTCTTC

d_call: -
clone_size: -
v_call: TRBV19
j_call: TRBJ1-3
cdr3_aa: CASSFRPDSGNTIYF
cdr3_nt: TGTGCCAGTAGTTTTCGACCCGACTCTGGAAACACCATATATTTT

d_call: -
clone_size: -
v_call: TRBV12-3/TRBV12-4
j_call: TRBJ2-7
cdr3_aa: CASSSPGTAYEQYF
cdr3_nt: TGTGCCAGCAGTTCCCCCGGGACTGCCTACGAGCAGTACTTC

d_call: -
clone_size: many
v_call: TRBV2
j_call: TRBJ1-1
cdr3_aa: CASEAQGLDLGDEAFF
cdr3_nt: TGTGCCAGCGAAGCACAGGGACTTGACTTAGGAGATGAAGCTTTCTTT

d_call: -
clone_size: -
v_call: TRBV6-1
j_call: TRBJ1-1
cdr3_aa: CASKSILNTEAFF
cdr3_nt: TGTGCCAGCAAGAGTATTTTGAACACTGAAGCTTTCTTT

d_call: TRBD2
clone_size: many
v_call: TRBV20-1
j_call: TRBJ2-7
cdr3_aa: CSARDVAGGSLSNEQYF
cdr3_nt: TGCAGTGCTAGAGATGTGGCGGGAGGCTCCCTTAGCAACGAGCAGTACTTC

d_call: TRBD2
clone_size: many
v_call: TRBV11-1
j_call: TRBJ2-1
cdr3_aa: CASSLLAGRNDEQFF
cdr3_nt: TGTGCCAGCAGCTTGCTAGCGGGAAGGAACGATGAGCAGTTCTTC

d_call: -
clone_size: -
v_call: TRBV19
j_call: TRBJ2-7
cdr3_aa: CASSIAGDSYEQYF
cdr3_nt: TGTGCCAGTAGTATAGCGGGAGACTCCTACGAGCAGTACTTC

d_call: -
clone_size: -
v_call: TRBV6-1
j_call: TRBJ2-2
cdr3_aa: CASTLNWNTGELFF
cdr3_nt: TGTGCCAGCACCTTGAACTGGAACACCGGGGAGCTGTTTTTT

d_call: -
clone_size: many
v_call: TRBV15
j_call: TRBJ2-5
cdr3_aa: CATSRGGQKETQYF
cdr3_nt: TGTGCCACCAGCAGAGGAGGACAAAAAGAGACCCAGTACTTC

d_call: -
clone_size: -
v_call: TRBV2
j_call: TRBJ2-6
cdr3_aa: CASSEDALGANVLTF
cdr3_nt: TGTGCCAGCAGCGAGGACGCTCTTGGGGCCAACGTCCTGACTTTC

d_call: -
clone_size: many
v_call: TRBV12-3/TRBV12-4
j_call: TRBJ2-1
cdr3_aa: CASSLGPPGGDEQFF
cdr3_nt: TGTGCCAGCAGTTTAGGGCCGCCCGGTGGTGATGAGCAGTTCTTC

d_call: TRBD2
clone_size: few
v_call: TRBV15
j_call: TRBJ2-1
cdr3_aa: CATSRELVLAGGPYNEQFF
cdr3_nt: TGTGCCACCAGCAGAGAATTGGTTCTAGCGGGAGGGCCTTACAATGAGCAGTTCTTC

d_call: TRBD1
clone_size: -
v_call: TRBV28
j_call: TRBJ1-2
cdr3_aa: CASSWGQAGYTF
cdr3_nt: TGTGCCAGCAGTTGGGGACAGGCCGGCTACACCTTC

d_call: TRBD1
clone_size: many
v_call: TRBV30
j_call: TRBJ1-1
cdr3_aa: CAWNPGQVVNTEAFF
cdr3_nt: TGTGCCTGGAACCCCGGACAGGTCGTGAACACTGAAGCTTTCTTT

d_call: TRBD2
clone_size: -
v_call: TRBV6-1
j_call: TRBJ2-1
cdr3_aa: CASMGLAIYNEQFF
cdr3_nt: TGTGCCAGCATGGGACTAGCGATCTACAATGAGCAGTTCTTC

d_call: -
clone_size: few
v_call: TRBV24-1
j_call: TRBJ2-3
cdr3_aa: CATSDARPDTQYF
cdr3_nt: TGTGCCACCAGTGACGCTCGACCAGATACGCAGTATTTT